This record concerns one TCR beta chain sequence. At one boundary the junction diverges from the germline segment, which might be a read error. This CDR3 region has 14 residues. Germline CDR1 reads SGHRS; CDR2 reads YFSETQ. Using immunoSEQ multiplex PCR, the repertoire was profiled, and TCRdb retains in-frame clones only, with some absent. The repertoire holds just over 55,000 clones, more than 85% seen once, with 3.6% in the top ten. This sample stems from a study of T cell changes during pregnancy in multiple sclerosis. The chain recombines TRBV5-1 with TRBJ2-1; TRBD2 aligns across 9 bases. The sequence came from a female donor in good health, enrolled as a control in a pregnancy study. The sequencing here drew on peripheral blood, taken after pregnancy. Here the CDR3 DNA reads TGCGCCAGCGAAGCGGGAGGCTCCAACAATGAGCAGTTCTTC. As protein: CASEAGGSNNEQFF.